The present TCR beta chain was sequenced within a study of cytotoxic CD8 clonotypes in ibrutinib-treated CLL. Background on the study: Researchers reported under twelve relapsed/refractory and about 15 treatment-naive patients, fewer than 18 of them IGHV unmutated.

CDR3 length: 13 amino acids. V was clipped by 3 bases and J by 5 bases; unmatched bases: 0. Germline V CDR1 and CDR2: SGHTA, FQGNSA. Method: immunoSEQ multiplex PCR; TCRdb's copy keeps in-frame clones and lacks some. The sample shows some 81,000 clones, roughly three quarters of them seen only once. The TCR sequence derives from a human donor with chronic lymphocytic leukemia. Specimen: PBMCs, collected after 12 months of ibrutinib treatment. The J gene is TRBJ1-5, the V gene TRBV7-2; 8 nucleotides match TRBD1. CDR3 region: CASSLTGDQPQHF. The DNA of the CDR3 is TGTGCCAGCAGCTTGACAGGGGATCAGCCCCAGCATTTT.